The rows below give T cell receptor beta chains drawn from one sample of a study of T cell responses to AZD1222 COVID-19 vaccine. Some clones are missing from TCRdb's copy, which holds only in-frame ones; the method was immunoSEQ multiplex PCR. The sample has tens of thousands of clones; around nine tenths are singletons. Sequenced here: peripheral blood, sampled 28 days after the second AZD1222 dose. The receptors originated from an adult who received the AZD1222 COVID-19 vaccine. Each CDR3 is given with its conserved first and last residue. The order of the fields is J gene, D gene, clone size, V gene, CDR3 DNA, CDR3 protein. A D gene is named only where the DNA matches it firmly. Size values are once, few and many counts, or a class for expanded clones, and some rows have none.

J gene: TRBJ1-5
D gene: -
clone size: -
V gene: TRBV28
CDR3 DNA: TGTGCCAGCAGTTTGGTGCGGGAACAGCCCCAGCATTTT
CDR3 protein: CASSLVREQPQHF

J gene: TRBJ2-7
D gene: -
clone size: few
V gene: TRBV7-9
CDR3 DNA: TGTGCCAGCAGCTTAACAAGCGTTCATTCCTACGAGCAGTACTTC
CDR3 protein: CASSLTSVHSYEQYF

J gene: TRBJ2-3
D gene: -
clone size: once
V gene: TRBV5-4
CDR3 DNA: TGTGCCAGCAGCTTGGGGGCGGGGGCTGGGAGCACAGATACGCAGTATTTT
CDR3 protein: CASSLGAGAGSTDTQYF

J gene: TRBJ1-5
D gene: -
clone size: -
V gene: TRBV2
CDR3 DNA: TGTGCCAGCAGGGGCCCAGGGGCTCTCAATCAGCCCCAGCATTTT
CDR3 protein: CASRGPGALNQPQHF

J gene: TRBJ2-3
D gene: TRBD2
clone size: -
V gene: TRBV6-2/TRBV6-3
CDR3 DNA: TGTGCCAGCAGTTACTCATTTGGCGGGGGGGCGTACACAGATACGCAGTATTTT
CDR3 protein: CASSYSFGGGAYTDTQYF

J gene: TRBJ1-1
D gene: -
clone size: -
V gene: TRBV7-9
CDR3 DNA: TGTGCTATAGGAAACACTGAAGCTTTCTTT
CDR3 protein: CAIGNTEAFF

J gene: TRBJ2-2
D gene: TRBD2
clone size: -
V gene: TRBV7-2
CDR3 DNA: TGTGCCAGCAGCTCTCAAGCGGGGGGTCCCGCGAACACCGGGGAGCTGTTTTTT
CDR3 protein: CASSSQAGGPANTGELFF

J gene: TRBJ2-7
D gene: -
clone size: -
V gene: TRBV5-5
CDR3 DNA: TGTGCCAGCAGCCTAATTGCTGGCGAGCAGTACTTC
CDR3 protein: CASSLIAGEQYF

J gene: TRBJ2-4
D gene: -
clone size: -
V gene: TRBV28
CDR3 DNA: TGTGCCCCCCTTCGTTGTGACAAAAACATTCAGTACTTC
CDR3 protein: CAPLRCDKNIQYF

J gene: TRBJ1-1
D gene: -
clone size: once
V gene: TRBV9
CDR3 DNA: TGTGCCAGCAGCGTAGACTGGGTATCAGGCACTGAAGCTTTCTTT
CDR3 protein: CASSVDWVSGTEAFF

J gene: TRBJ1-5
D gene: -
clone size: -
V gene: TRBV28
CDR3 DNA: TGTGCCAGCAGTCCCTCCTCTAATCAGCCCCAGCATTTT
CDR3 protein: CASSPSSNQPQHF

J gene: TRBJ1-2
D gene: TRBD1
clone size: -
V gene: TRBV6-5
CDR3 DNA: TGTGCCAGTAGGACAGGGCAGAACTATGGCTACACCTTC
CDR3 protein: CASRTGQNYGYTF

J gene: TRBJ1-2
D gene: TRBD1
clone size: -
V gene: TRBV30
CDR3 DNA: TGTGCCTGGAGCCAGGGACAGGGGATCTATGGCTACACCTTC
CDR3 protein: CAWSQGQGIYGYTF

J gene: TRBJ2-3
D gene: TRBD2
clone size: -
V gene: TRBV5-1
CDR3 DNA: TGCGCCAGCAGCAACATCGCGGGGGGGAGTACGGATACGCAGTATTTT
CDR3 protein: CASSNIAGGSTDTQYF

J gene: TRBJ1-6
D gene: -
clone size: -
V gene: TRBV3-1/TRBV3-2
CDR3 DNA: TGTGCCAGCAGAAAGAGCTCCTATAATTCACCCCTCCACTTT
CDR3 protein: CASRKSSYNSPLHF

J gene: TRBJ1-6
D gene: TRBD1
clone size: -
V gene: TRBV5-4
CDR3 DNA: TGTGCCAGCAGCTGGGTTTCCGGGACAGGGAATTCACCCCTCCACTTT
CDR3 protein: CASSWVSGTGNSPLHF

J gene: TRBJ1-1
D gene: -
clone size: -
V gene: TRBV11-2
CDR3 DNA: TGTGCCAGCACCGTGACAGAGAACACTGAAGCTTTCTTT
CDR3 protein: CASTVTENTEAFF

J gene: TRBJ2-2
D gene: TRBD1
clone size: -
V gene: TRBV18
CDR3 DNA: TGTGCCACCTGGACAGGGGCCGGGGAGCTGTTTTTT
CDR3 protein: CATWTGAGELFF

J gene: TRBJ1-1
D gene: -
clone size: few
V gene: TRBV10-3
CDR3 DNA: TGTGCCATCAGTGAGTCGTCCAGCACTGAAGCTTTCTTT
CDR3 protein: CAISESSSTEAFF

J gene: TRBJ1-1
D gene: TRBD1
clone size: -
V gene: TRBV7-3
CDR3 DNA: TGTGCCAGCAGCTTAGACAGGGGCACTGAAGCTTTCTTT
CDR3 protein: CASSLDRGTEAFF

J gene: TRBJ1-1
D gene: -
clone size: -
V gene: TRBV7-9
CDR3 DNA: TGTGCCAGCAGCTTTTTTGGGGGCACTGAAGCTTTCTTT
CDR3 protein: CASSFFGGTEAFF

J gene: TRBJ1-2
D gene: -
clone size: -
V gene: TRBV10-3
CDR3 DNA: TGTGCCATCGGGGCACCACGCTATGGCTACACCTTC
CDR3 protein: CAIGAPRYGYTF

J gene: TRBJ1-2
D gene: TRBD1
clone size: -
V gene: TRBV5-4
CDR3 DNA: TGTGCCAGCAGCGAAAACCCGGGACAGGGTGGCGGCTACACCTTC
CDR3 protein: CASSENPGQGGGYTF

J gene: TRBJ1-2
D gene: TRBD1
clone size: -
V gene: TRBV6-5
CDR3 DNA: TGTGCCAGCAGTTACTCGGGGACAGGCGGGACCTTC
CDR3 protein: CASSYSGTGGTF

J gene: TRBJ1-2
D gene: -
clone size: -
V gene: TRBV11-2
CDR3 DNA: TGTGCCAGCAGCTTATCAGGGGCGGTTGGCTACACCTTC
CDR3 protein: CASSLSGAVGYTF

J gene: TRBJ1-1
D gene: -
clone size: -
V gene: TRBV23-1
CDR3 DNA: TGCGCCAGCAGTCCATCTGACCGTCACACTGAAGCTTTCTTT
CDR3 protein: CASSPSDRHTEAFF

J gene: TRBJ1-1
D gene: -
clone size: -
V gene: TRBV5-5
CDR3 DNA: TGTGCCAGCAGCTCAAACCCCGACAGGCAGGCTGAAGCTTTCTTT
CDR3 protein: CASSSNPDRQAEAFF

J gene: TRBJ2-2
D gene: -
clone size: -
V gene: TRBV10-3
CDR3 DNA: TGTGCCATCAGTGGGGTACTTCCCACCGGGGAGCTGTTTTTT
CDR3 protein: CAISGVLPTGELFF

J gene: TRBJ2-2
D gene: TRBD1
clone size: -
V gene: TRBV5-1
CDR3 DNA: TGCGCCAGCAGCTTGAGGGGGCATACGAACACCGGGGAGCTGTTTTTT
CDR3 protein: CASSLRGHTNTGELFF

J gene: TRBJ1-5
D gene: -
clone size: -
V gene: TRBV28
CDR3 DNA: TGTGCCAGCAGTTTACAAGGGACGTATCAGCCCCAGCATTTT
CDR3 protein: CASSLQGTYQPQHF

J gene: TRBJ1-6
D gene: -
clone size: -
V gene: TRBV20-1
CDR3 DNA: TGCAGTGCTAGAGCTCCACCCCTCCACTTT
CDR3 protein: CSARAPPLHF

J gene: TRBJ1-4
D gene: -
clone size: -
V gene: TRBV2
CDR3 DNA: TGTGCCAGCCGTCTGGGTGGGGGTAATGAAAAACTGTTTTTT
CDR3 protein: CASRLGGGNEKLFF

J gene: TRBJ1-6
D gene: TRBD1
clone size: -
V gene: TRBV5-1
CDR3 DNA: TGCGCCAGCAGCTTGGAGGGACAGGACTTCTCCTATAATTCACCCCTCCACTTT
CDR3 protein: CASSLEGQDFSYNSPLHF

J gene: TRBJ1-5
D gene: -
clone size: -
V gene: TRBV7-2
CDR3 DNA: TGTGCCAGCAGCGTCTGGACAGATAGCAATCAGCCCCAGCATTTT
CDR3 protein: CASSVWTDSNQPQHF

J gene: TRBJ2-2
D gene: -
clone size: -
V gene: TRBV5-1
CDR3 DNA: TGCGCCAGCAGTCTTCCTCCGGGACAGAACACCGGGGAGCTGTTTTTT
CDR3 protein: CASSLPPGQNTGELFF

J gene: TRBJ2-5
D gene: -
clone size: once
V gene: TRBV12-3/TRBV12-4
CDR3 DNA: TGTGCCAGCAGTGTGGGAGAGACCCAGTACTTC
CDR3 protein: CASSVGETQYF

J gene: TRBJ1-4
D gene: -
clone size: -
V gene: TRBV5-6
CDR3 DNA: TGTGCCAGCAGCTCGGATTATAATGAAAAACTGTTTTTT
CDR3 protein: CASSSDYNEKLFF

J gene: TRBJ1-2
D gene: -
clone size: -
V gene: TRBV12-3/TRBV12-4
CDR3 DNA: TGTGCCAGCAGCCCACAGGGCGCGGGAGGCTACACCTTC
CDR3 protein: CASSPQGAGGYTF

J gene: TRBJ1-3
D gene: -
clone size: -
V gene: TRBV6-8
CDR3 DNA: TGTGCCAGCAGTTATCTACAGGTCGGGGACACCATATATTTT
CDR3 protein: CASSYLQVGDTIYF

J gene: TRBJ2-3
D gene: -
clone size: once
V gene: TRBV28
CDR3 DNA: TGTGCCAGCAGCCCCAGACTAACCCTTAGCACAGATACGCAGTATTTT
CDR3 protein: CASSPRLTLSTDTQYF

J gene: TRBJ2-7
D gene: TRBD1
clone size: -
V gene: TRBV28
CDR3 DNA: TGTGCCAGCACACCGACAGGGAACTACGAGCAGTACTTC
CDR3 protein: CASTPTGNYEQYF